The rows below give T cell receptor beta chains drawn from one sample of a study of T cell responses to AZD1222 COVID-19 vaccine. Generated by immunoSEQ multiplex PCR, the TCRdb table keeps only in-frame clones and is missing some. The sample gives more than 95,000 clones, around 90% of which show up once; roughly 1.6% is in the top ten. Source: peripheral blood, taken on day 0 of AZD1222 vaccination. These TCRs come from an adult in good health. CDR3s include the opening cysteine and the closing phenylalanine or tryptophan. The order of the fields is CDR3 DNA, CDR3 protein, V gene, clone size, D gene, J gene. The D gene is left open where the match is weak. Rows may omit the clone size; those that give it use once, few, many or a size class.

TGCGCCAGCAGCCAAGAGTTAGGGACTAACTATGGCTACACCTTC	CASSQELGTNYGYTF	TRBV4-1	NA	NA	TRBJ1-2
TGTGCCAGCAGCGGTAGCGGGAGGGTAACAGATACGCAGTATTTT	CASSGSGRVTDTQYF	TRBV9	NA	TRBD2	TRBJ2-3
TGCAGCGTGGCTGACAGGGTAGGGAATCAGCCCCAGCATTTT	CSVADRVGNQPQHF	TRBV29-1	NA	TRBD1	TRBJ1-5
TGCGCCAGCAGCCACCAGGACGAGACCTACGAGCAGTACTTC	CASSHQDETYEQYF	TRBV4-1	NA	NA	TRBJ2-7
TGTGCCAGCAGCCTCGACCGGGACAAAAAGTACCAAGAGACCCAGTACTTC	CASSLDRDKKYQETQYF	TRBV7-2	NA	NA	TRBJ2-5
TGTGCCAGCAGCCACCCAGGGGTTGGGGATGAAAAACTGTTTTTT	CASSHPGVGDEKLFF	TRBV5-5	NA	NA	TRBJ1-4
TGTGCCAGCTCACCCGGGACAGGGGCATCGAACACTGAAGCTTTCTTT	CASSPGTGASNTEAFF	TRBV18	NA	TRBD1	TRBJ1-1
TGTGCCAGCAGGACTACGTTCACAGATACGCAGTATTTT	CASRTTFTDTQYF	TRBV6-6	NA	NA	TRBJ2-3
TGTGCCACCAGTGATTCAAATCAGCCCCAGCATTTT	CATSDSNQPQHF	TRBV24-1	NA	NA	TRBJ1-5
TGTGCCAGCAGTTATCGAGAGGGCACTGAAGCTTTCTTT	CASSYREGTEAFF	TRBV6-6	NA	NA	TRBJ1-1
TGTGCCAGCAGCTCCGTGACAGGACTCTTCAATGAGCAGTTCTTC	CASSSVTGLFNEQFF	TRBV7-8	NA	NA	TRBJ2-1
TGTGCCAGCTCACCTGGGACAGGGGGCAGCAATCAGCCCCAGCATTTT	CASSPGTGGSNQPQHF	TRBV18	NA	TRBD1	TRBJ1-5
TGTGCCAGCAGCTGGGGACAGGGGGGTGGCTACACCTTC	CASSWGQGGGYTF	TRBV5-4	NA	TRBD1	TRBJ1-2
TGTGCCAGCAGAAGATACGGGACGTTCTACGAGCAGTACTTC	CASRRYGTFYEQYF	TRBV11-1	few	NA	TRBJ2-7
TGTGCCAGTAGTATAGGAGGGACTAGCGGGAGCTACGAGCAGTACTTC	CASSIGGTSGSYEQYF	TRBV19	NA	TRBD2	TRBJ2-7
TGTGCCAGTAGCGGATTCCCAGGGGGCATTTTGTACGAGCAGTACTTC	CASSGFPGGILYEQYF	TRBV19	NA	TRBD1	TRBJ2-7
TGCGCCAGCAGCCGAGATCCGGACAGCTATGGCTACACCTTC	CASSRDPDSYGYTF	TRBV5-1	NA	NA	TRBJ1-2
TGTGCCAGCAGCTTAGTGGATCTCTTCGGAAGCTACGAGCAGTACTTC	CASSLVDLFGSYEQYF	TRBV7-8	NA	NA	TRBJ2-7
TGTGCCAGCAGCTCCGGGGTAGCGGGAGCCAACACCGGGGAGCTGTTTTTT	CASSSGVAGANTGELFF	TRBV7-9	NA	TRBD2	TRBJ2-2
TGTGCCAGCATTGAAAGGACAGGGGGCACTTACGAGCAGTACTTC	CASIERTGGTYEQYF	TRBV2	NA	TRBD1	TRBJ2-7
TGTGCCAGCAGTTTTACAGGGATCGACGAGGCTTTCTTT	CASSFTGIDEAFF	TRBV27	NA	NA	TRBJ1-1
TGTGCCAGCAGTCCCTACGGGGTGAACACCGGGGAGCTGTTTTTT	CASSPYGVNTGELFF	TRBV27	NA	NA	TRBJ2-2
TGCGCCAGCAGCTTGACACGGAACACTGAAGCTTTCTTT	CASSLTRNTEAFF	TRBV5-1	NA	NA	TRBJ1-1
TGTGCCAGCAGTTTAAACAGGAACTCCTACGAGCAGTACTTC	CASSLNRNSYEQYF	TRBV28	NA	NA	TRBJ2-7
TGTGCCACACGGGATCGAGATAATTCACCCCTCCACTTT	CATRDRDNSPLHF	TRBV24-1	NA	NA	TRBJ1-6
TGTGCCAGCAGCCCGCCTTTGTCGGGGGCGCGGTTCTTC	CASSPPLSGARFF	TRBV11-3	NA	NA	TRBJ2-1
TGTGCCAGCAGCTTCAGGGCGGAAGAGACCCAGTACTTC	CASSFRAEETQYF	TRBV11-3	NA	NA	TRBJ2-5
TGTGCCAGCTCGACCGTCTCCGACCCTTCTGGAAACACCATATATTTT	CASSTVSDPSGNTIYF	TRBV18	once	NA	TRBJ1-3
TGTGCCAGCAGACCACAGGACGACTATGGCTACACCTTC	CASRPQDDYGYTF	TRBV3-1/TRBV3-2	NA	NA	TRBJ1-2
TGTGCCACCAGTGATTTCGGCCAGGGGGCTTATGGCTACACCTTC	CATSDFGQGAYGYTF	TRBV24-1	NA	TRBD1	TRBJ1-2
TGTGCCAGCAGCTTAGGGGTCGGGAGGGCCAATGAGCAGTTCTTC	CASSLGVGRANEQFF	TRBV7-2	NA	TRBD2	TRBJ2-1
TGTGCCAGCAGTTACGACCCACGGAACACTGAAGCTTTCTTT	CASSYDPRNTEAFF	TRBV6-5	NA	NA	TRBJ1-1
TGCGCCAGCAGCCCTTTAGGGACAGGGACTCTTGAAGCTTTCTTT	CASSPLGTGTLEAFF	TRBV4-1	NA	TRBD1	TRBJ1-1
TGTGCCAGCAGTTTAGGGGGTGCCAACAACGAGCAGTACTTC	CASSLGGANNEQYF	TRBV27	NA	NA	TRBJ2-7
TGTGCCACCAGTGACCTGGGACTAATCGATGAGCAGTTCTTC	CATSDLGLIDEQFF	TRBV24-1	NA	TRBD2	TRBJ2-1
TGTGCCACCAGCAGAGATGAGGAGGGTTGGACTGAAGCTTTCTTT	CATSRDEEGWTEAFF	TRBV15	NA	NA	TRBJ1-1
TGTGCCAGCAGCCAAGAAGGGACGGACAACACCATATATTTT	CASSQEGTDNTIYF	TRBV3-1/TRBV3-2	NA	NA	TRBJ1-3
TGTGCCAGCAGCTCTGACAGGGTTGCCTACGAGCAGTACTTC	CASSSDRVAYEQYF	TRBV7-2	NA	TRBD1	TRBJ2-7
TGTGCCATCAGTGAACCACCGAGACAGACGGGGGCTGAAGCTTTCTTT	CAISEPPRQTGAEAFF	TRBV10-3	once	NA	TRBJ1-1
TGTGCCAGCAGCGGGACTTTCGACGCCTACAATGAGCAGTTCTTC	CASSGTFDAYNEQFF	TRBV7-2	NA	NA	TRBJ2-1
TGTGCCAGCGGTGAACTAACTCCACAAACGCTGTACCAAGAGACCCAGTACTTC	CASGELTPQTLYQETQYF	TRBV7-7	NA	NA	TRBJ2-5
TGTGCCAGCAGTTACCAGGCCGGGAACTACGAGCAGTACTTC	CASSYQAGNYEQYF	TRBV6-5	NA	NA	TRBJ2-7
TGTGCCTGGACAGGGGGCACTAACTATGGCTACACCTTC	CAWTGGTNYGYTF	TRBV30	NA	TRBD1	TRBJ1-2
TGTGCCAGCAGTGACTCAGATAGTCAGGCCGGGGAGCTGTTTTTT	CASSDSDSQAGELFF	TRBV6-4	NA	NA	TRBJ2-2
TGCGCCAGCAGTGGCGGGATAATTAACTATGGCTACACCTTC	CASSGGIINYGYTF	TRBV10-1	NA	NA	TRBJ1-2
TGTGCCAGCAGCTTAGGGGCAGGAGGGTTTGGTGAAAAACTGTTTTTT	CASSLGAGGFGEKLFF	TRBV13	NA	NA	TRBJ1-4
TGCGCCAGCAGCCCTGGACAGGGGGATAGGGAGCAGTTCTTC	CASSPGQGDREQFF	TRBV5-1	NA	TRBD1	TRBJ2-1
TGTGCCAGCAGCGTGACGGCCGGTTCGGACTATGGCTACACCTTC	CASSVTAGSDYGYTF	TRBV9	few	NA	TRBJ1-2
TGTGCCAGCAGCCAAGTTTACGACGAGCAGTACTTC	CASSQVYDEQYF	TRBV3-1/TRBV3-2	NA	NA	TRBJ2-7
TGTGCCAGCAGGAGAGACGGGGGCTACACCTTC	CASRRDGGYTF	TRBV2	NA	NA	TRBJ1-2